The 22 T cell receptor beta chains given below trace back to one sample, sequenced in a study of T cells in Graves' hyperthyroidism and ophthalmopathy. RNA transcripts provided the source from which TCR beta CDR3 regions were amplified. An initial round of RT-PCR targeting the TCR CDR3 relied on the HTBI primer set. TCRdb re-called the multiplex PCR reads with MiXCR, one entry per CDR3 protein. The sample shows under 350,000 distinct CDR3 sequences, 15% to 20% of them seen only once. The specimen was blood. Source of these receptors: a woman aged 45-59 years with Graves' hyperthyroidism.

This clonotype has ten or more counts. The chain has TRBV7-2 and TRBJ1-1; a weak D match, TRBD1 (5 bases). V gave up 6 bases and J gave up 7 bases, with 12 bases separating them. In germline, CDR1 is SGHTA, CDR2 FQGNSA. The CDR3 extends over 12 amino acids. DNA of the CDR3: TGTGCCAGCAGTCGCAGGGAGGGTGAAGCTTTCTTT. Translating gives CASSRREGEAFF.

In this sample, this clonotype turned up many times. In nucleotides, the CDR3 is TGTGCCAGCAGCCTGTTCATGAACACTGAAGCTTTCTTT. It codes for CASSLFMNTEAFF. The V and J genes are TRBV3-1 and TRBJ1-1; D gene unclear. Germline V gene sequence: CDR1 LGHDT, CDR2 YNNKEL (reference sequence). The CDR3 contains 13 residues. V was shortened by 4 bases and J by 0 bases, with 6 bases between the two germline ends.

In its sample, this clonotype was seen a few times. This chain links TRBV29-1 with TRBJ2-1, with 14 bases fitting TRBD2. The CDR3 runs 19 residues. Germline CDR1 and CDR2: SQVTM and ANQGSEA. The ends lost 7 bases at V and 1 base at J; junction bases unmatched: 15. The CDR3 DNA reads TGCAGCGGGCTAAAAACGGGACTAGCGGGAGATGGATCCTACAATGAGCAGTTCTTC. Protein product: CSGLKTGLAGDGSYNEQFF.

This clonotype was seen at least ten times. The genes are TRBV2 and TRBJ1-6; D gene ambiguous. The CDR3 is made up of 11 amino acids. Trimming pared 3 bases from V and 10 bases from J, leaving 4 bases between. Germline CDR1 is SNHLY and CDR2 is FYNNEI. The CDR3 DNA reads TGTGCCAGCAGTGACGGGTCACCCCTCCACTTT. Translated: CASSDGSPLHF.

The chain links TRBV10-2 to TRBJ1-2; maybe TRBD1 (6 bases). CDR3 size: 14 residues. V was cut by 8 bases and J by 2 bases, with 15 bases left in between. Germline CDR1 is WSHSY and CDR2 is SAAADI. CDR3 sequence: CASFGGAQNYGYTF. The CDR3 DNA sequence: TGCGCCAGCTTTGGGGGGGCTCAGAACTATGGCTACACCTTC.

For this clonotype: At one end the junction does not follow the germline gene, possibly because of a read error. The V and J genes are TRBV5-1 and TRBJ2-1; 8 nucleotides match TRBD1. Germline CDR1 and CDR2: SGHRS and YFSETQ. This CDR3 is 16 amino acids long. In DNA, the CDR3 is TGTGCCAGCAGCGTAACGACAGGGGAAACCTCCAATGAGCAGTTCTTC. Amino acids: CASSVTTGETSNEQFF.

The chain employs TRBV20-1 and TRBJ2-7; 9 bases agree with TRBD2. Unmatched junction bases numbered 9, after V lost 0 bases and J lost 6 bases. Germline CDR1 is DFQATT and CDR2 is SNEGSKA (reference sequence). The CDR3 extends over 15 amino acids. The CDR3 DNA is TGCAGTGCTAGAGATGGAGGCGGGGGGGGGGGCGAGCAGTACTTC. Its protein is CSARDGGGGGGEQYF.

This clonotype was picked up many times. V gene TRBV6-2 or TRBV6-3 combines with J gene TRBJ2-5; 14 bases line up with TRBD2. Looked up from germline, CDR1 is MNHEY and CDR2 is SVGEGT. The J segment lost 5 bases and the V segment lost 5 bases, leaving 10 bases of the junction unmatched. The CDR3 contains 17 residues. The CDR3 loop is CASSPPTSGRAAETQYF. The CDR3 region has the DNA TGTGCCAGCAGTCCTCCGACTAGCGGGAGGGCCGCTGAGACCCAGTACTTC.

This clonotype has a handful of counts. The chain combines TRBV5-1 with TRBJ2-7; 11 nucleotides line up with TRBD1. The CDR3 covers 14 residues. Trimming cost V 7 bases and J 2 bases; bases outside gene matches: 5. Germline V gene sequence: CDR1 SGHRS, CDR2 YFSETQ. The CDR3 coding sequence is TGCGCCAGCGGCCGGGACAGGGGGGCCTACGAGCAGTACTTC. It encodes CASGRDRGAYEQYF.

This clonotype was detected many times. J is TRBJ2-7 and V is TRBV27; 10 bases fit TRBD2. This CDR3 spans 15 amino acids. Trimming at V came to 5 bases and at J to 2 bases, leaving 6 bases not matched to a gene. The germline V gene has CDR1 MNHEY and CDR2 SMNVEV (reference sequence). CDR3 in DNA: TGTGCCAGCAGTGACGGACTAGCGGAACCCTACGAGCAGTACTTC. Translating it yields CASSDGLAEPYEQYF.

The chain uses TRBV11-2 and TRBJ1-1; D unclear. The germline gives CDR1 SGHAT, CDR2 FQNNGV. The CDR3 runs to 14 residues. V shed 2 bases and J shed 3 bases, with 10 bases lying between them. The CDR3 region is CASSLPFGDTEAFF. CDR3 in DNA: TGTGCCAGCAGCTTACCCTTCGGGGACACTGAAGCTTTCTTT.

This clonotype has just a few counts. V gene TRBV5-1 combines with J gene TRBJ2-1; the D is unclear. The length of the CDR3 is 15 residues. V was cut by 0 bases and J by 11 bases, with 18 bases left in between. The germline V gene encodes CDR1 SGHRS and CDR2 YFSETQ. For the CDR3, the DNA is TGCGCCAGCAGCTTGGTGGCTACGCCTACAATGAAGCAGTTCTTC. It specifies CASSLVATPTMKQFF.

The chain has TRBV7-9 and TRBJ2-5; D might be TRBD2 (6 bases). Germline lookup yields CDR1 SEHNR and CDR2 FQNEAQ (reference sequence). The length of the CDR3 is 14 residues. The ends were cut back, 4 bases at V and 5 bases at J, with 14 bases in the middle. The DNA of the CDR3 is TGTGCCAGCAGCTCCCGGGGCGGGACCGAGACCCAGTACTTC. Translated: CASSSRGGTETQYF.

This clonotype was detected only a few times. This sequence joins TRBV7-8 and TRBJ2-1, with TRBD2 identical over 10 bases. The CDR3 contains 17 residues. The germline CDR1 and CDR2 sequences are SGHVS and FQNEAQ. With V trimmed by 6 bases and J by 7 bases, 15 bases remained unmatched. The CDR3 loop is CASRVAGGSTPWNEQFF. CDR3 DNA: TGTGCCAGCAGGGTAGCGGGGGGTTCCACTCCTTGGAATGAGCAGTTCTTC.

In its sample, this clonotype was seen a few times. This may be a read error: a much more frequent sequence differs by one nucleotide. The J gene is TRBJ2-2, the V gene TRBV30; perhaps TRBD1 as D (6 bases). CDR3 size: 13 residues. Trimming removed 4 bases at V and 1 base at J, with 7 bases between. Germline lookup yields CDR1 GTSNPN and CDR2 SVGIG (reference sequence). CDR3 in DNA: TGTGCCTGGAACAGGGAGAACACCGGGGAGCTGTTTTTT. It specifies CAWNRENTGELFF.

About this clonotype itself: A much larger clone differs by one base, so this may be a read error. The CDR3, as DNA: TGTGCCAGCAGTCAGGGCCCTAGCTCCTACAATGAGCAGTTCTTC. Its translation: CASSQGPSSYNEQFF. The chain uses TRBV6-1 and TRBJ2-1; maybe TRBD1 (5 bases). Trimming left V 5 bases short and J 0 bases short, with 11 bases between. The CDR3 contains 15 residues. Germline V CDR1 and CDR2: MNHNS, SASEGT.

This clonotype was seen many times. This rearrangement joins TRBV5-1 to TRBJ2-2; D unclear. V dropped 7 bases and J dropped 0 bases, with 13 bases sitting between them. Germline V gives CDR1 SGHRS, CDR2 YFSETQ. The CDR3 covers 15 residues. The CDR3 spells CASQVGSANTGELFF. Here the CDR3 DNA reads TGCGCCAGCCAGGTGGGCAGCGCGAACACCGGGGAGCTGTTTTTT. Complete variable domain (other parts from reference TRBV5-1 and TRBJ2-2): KAGVTQTPRYLIKTRGQQVTLSCSPISGHRSVSWYQQTPGQGLQFLFEYFSETQRNKGNFPGRFSGRQFSNSRSEMNVSTLELGDSALYLCASQVGSANTGELFFGEGSRLTVL.

This clonotype was counted at least ten times. The CDR3 loop reads CASSPGTGVYGYTF. In DNA form, the CDR3 reads TGTGCCAGCAGTCCCGGGACAGGAGTCTATGGCTACACCTTC. This sequence joins TRBV2 and TRBJ1-2; 8 bases match TRBD1. Germline V gene data show CDR1 as SNHLY and CDR2 as FYNNEI. CDR3 length: 14 amino acids. Trimming at V came to 5 bases and at J to 4 bases, leaving 6 bases not matched to a gene.

This clonotype was recorded at least ten times. The CDR3 region is CASSGPRGVGSTEAFF. The CDR3 nucleotides read TGTGCCAGCAGCGGCCCTCGAGGGGTAGGCAGCACTGAAGCTTTCTTT. This rearrangement joins TRBV6-1 to TRBJ1-1; TRBD1 might be the D (5 bases). This CDR3 region has 16 residues. Per the germline V gene, CDR1 is MNHNS and CDR2 is SASEGT. Trimming took 6 bases from V and 4 from J, leaving 21 bases between them.

This clonotype was seen a handful of times. The V and J genes are TRBV3-1 and TRBJ1-5; D is undetermined. This CDR3 has 14 residues. Germline CDR1 is LGHDT and CDR2 is YNNKEL (reference sequence). V lost 2 bases and J lost 0, with 5 bases in between. The DNA of the CDR3 is TGTGCCAGCAGCCAAAGTTATAGCAATCAGCCCCAGCATTTT. This sequence encodes CASSQSYSNQPQHF.

This clonotype was seen a few times. The genes are TRBV10-3 and TRBJ2-2; D possibly matches TRBD1 or TRBD2 (5 bases each). Germline V gene sequence: CDR1 ENHRY, CDR2 SYGVKD. CDR3 length equals 12 residues. V dropped 4 bases and J dropped 5 bases, with 5 bases sitting between them. DNA for the CDR3: TGTGCCATCAGTGGGGGGACCGGGGAGCTGTTTTTT. Translating it yields CAISGGTGELFF.

The chain employs TRBV5-4 and TRBJ1-2, with TRBD1 matching 7 bases. The germline V gene encodes CDR1 SGHNT and CDR2 YYREEE (reference sequence). Trimming at V came to 9 bases and at J to 6 bases, leaving 5 bases not matched to a gene. The CDR3 covers 11 residues. CDR3 sequence (DNA): TGTGCCACCGAGGGGGCAGATGGCTACACCTTC. Translated, it gives CATEGADGYTF.